These 22 T cell receptor beta chains were sequenced from one sample in a study of cytomegalovirus exposure and HLA in healthy donors. 60 Vbeta and 13 Jbeta primers were used in PCR. This table comes from immunoSEQ multiplex PCR, and its TCRdb copy is limited to in-frame clones, with some not included. The data hold 270,000 or so clones, with over 90% observed a single time. The sample comprised PBMCs. These receptors were obtained from a girl aged 2 to 9 in good health and CMV-seronegative.

This clone turned up a few times. The J gene is TRBJ1-4, the V gene TRBV4-1; perhaps TRBD1 as D (6 bases). CDR3 length equals 16 residues. CDR1 is MGHRA, CDR2 YSYEKL, per germline. Trimming took 4 bases from V and 6 from J, leaving 18 bases between them. DNA for the CDR3: TGCGCCAGCAGCCGCCTAGGGGGACCCAAGGATGAAAAACTGTTTTTT. Its protein product is CASSRLGGPKDEKLFF.

The chain is built from TRBV6-1 and TRBJ2-1, with 10 bases aligning to TRBD2. CDR1 and CDR2 (germline): MNHNS, SASEGT. With V trimmed by 8 bases and J by 7 bases, 8 bases remained unmatched. This CDR3 is built from 14 residues. CDR3 coding DNA: TGTGCCAGCCCTGGACTAGCGGTAGAAAATGAGCAGTTCTTC. Translated: CASPGLAVENEQFF.

This clone was seen only once. The chain is built from TRBV7-9 and TRBJ2-7; 10 nucleotides agree with TRBD2. The CDR3 is 14 residues long. Trimming cost V 5 bases and J 6 bases; bases outside gene matches: 7. Germline V lookup: CDR1 SEHNR, CDR2 FQNEAQ (reference sequence). In DNA, the CDR3 is TGTGCCAGCAGCGCAACCGGACTAGCGGCCGAGCAGTACTTC. This codes for CASSATGLAAEQYF.

This chain uses TRBV10-1 with TRBJ1-3; weak D call: TRBD1 (5 bases). The germline V and J ends were trimmed by 3 bases and 8 bases, with 8 bases remaining between them. The V gene's germline CDR1 is WNHNN and CDR2 SYGVQD (reference sequence). The CDR3 runs to 12 residues. The CDR3 region has the DNA TGCGCCAGCAGTGATCGGGGGGACACCATATATTTT. It translates to CASSDRGDTIYF.

V usage is TRBV7-3 and J usage is TRBJ2-2; D is ambiguous. This CDR3 is built from 12 residues. Looked up from germline, CDR1 is SGHTA and CDR2 is FQGTGA. Trimming pared 5 bases from V and 3 bases from J, leaving 4 bases between. In DNA, the CDR3 is TGTGCCAGCAGCCCTGACACCGGGGAGCTGTTTTTT. It specifies CASSPDTGELFF.

V is TRBV10-3 and J is TRBJ2-2; D might be TRBD1 (6 bases). The V gene lost 1 base and the J gene lost 4 bases, with 13 bases spanning the gap. The CDR3 runs to 16 residues. In germline, CDR1 is ENHRY, CDR2 SYGVKD. In nucleotides, the CDR3 is TGTGCCATCAGTGAGTTTCCGGGACAAATCACCGGGGAGCTGTTTTTT. Encoded protein: CAISEFPGQITGELFF.

The V call is TRBV7-8, the J call TRBJ1-5; possibly TRBD1 for D (5 bases). Germline V gene sequence: CDR1 SGHVS, CDR2 FQNEAQ. The CDR3 loop spans 18 amino acids. V lost 4 bases and J 1 base, leaving 20 bases between the germline ends. The CDR3 is CASSSTGRGVGSNQPQHF. The CDR3, as DNA: TGTGCCAGCAGCTCTACCGGACGGGGGGTGGGAAGCAATCAGCCCCAGCATTTT.

This rearrangement joins TRBV28 to TRBJ2-3; TRBD2 aligns across 9 bases. From germline, CDR1 is MDHEN and CDR2 SYDVKM. J was trimmed by 4 bases and V by 5 bases; bases with no gene match: 10. This CDR3 is built from 16 residues. For the CDR3, the DNA is TGTGCCAGCAGTCCTACTCGCGGGGGGGGCCCAGATACGCAGTATTTT. Its translation: CASSPTRGGGPDTQYF.

V usage is TRBV10-3 and J usage is TRBJ2-3; 13 positions match TRBD2. Trimming took 2 bases from V and 8 from J; bases not matched to a gene: 16. The CDR3 spans 19 residues. Germline V lookup: CDR1 ENHRY, CDR2 SYGVKD. CDR3 sequence (DNA): TGTGCCATCAGTGAGACTAGCGGGGGGGGCAAGGCGGTTTACGGTACGCAGTATTTT. Amino acids: CAISETSGGGKAVYGTQYF.

This chain links TRBV29-1 with TRBJ2-7, with 9 nucleotides matching TRBD1. The germline CDR1 and CDR2 sequences are SQVTM and ANQGSEA. Trimming at V came to 5 bases and at J to 4 bases, leaving 9 bases not matched to a gene. The CDR3 runs 14 residues. DNA for the CDR3: TGCAGCGTTAGGGTTTGGGACAGGGTGTACGAGCAGTACTTC. It encodes CSVRVWDRVYEQYF.

This clone was seen a few times. The chain is built from TRBV2 and TRBJ1-1, with 8 bases fitting TRBD1. Per the germline V gene, CDR1 is SNHLY and CDR2 is FYNNEI. CDR3 size: 16 residues. V shed 2 bases, J shed 4 bases, and the junction held 9 bases outside the gene matches. The CDR3 sequence is CASSEFGAGGGTEAFF. DNA of the CDR3: TGTGCCAGCAGTGAATTTGGGGCAGGGGGCGGCACTGAAGCTTTCTTT.

The rearrangement joins TRBV19 to TRBJ2-1; 15 bases fit TRBD2. Germline assignment: CDR1 LNHDA and CDR2 SQIVND (reference sequence). The length of the CDR3 is 15 residues. With 4 bases clipped from V and 12 bases from J, the junction kept 7 bases outside the gene matches. This chain's CDR3 is CASSTGLAGGSAQFF. The CDR3 bases are TGTGCCAGTAGTACGGGACTAGCGGGAGGTTCTGCGCAGTTCTTC.

The chain recombines TRBV7-9 with TRBJ2-5, with a tentative D call TRBD1 (6 bases). The V end lost 1 base, the J end lost 2 bases, and 11 bases lay between the germline ends. The CDR3 covers 15 residues. Looked up from germline, CDR1 is SEHNR and CDR2 is FQNEAQ (reference sequence). The CDR3 DNA reads as TGTGCCAGCAGCTTAGATGGGACATCTCAAGAGACCCAGTACTTC. It yields the protein CASSLDGTSQETQYF.

The chain uses TRBV5-6 and TRBJ1-5; D remains ambiguous. Germline V gives CDR1 SGHDT, CDR2 YYEEEE. V was cut by 1 base and J by 4 bases, with 12 bases left in between. This CDR3 spans 15 amino acids. The CDR3 bases are TGTGCCAGCAGCTTGACGAGGGCTTTTAATCAGCCCCAGCATTTT. This gives the protein CASSLTRAFNQPQHF.

The J gene is TRBJ2-3, the V gene TRBV14; D may be TRBD2 (6 bases). The V gene's germline CDR1 is SGHDN and CDR2 FVKESK. Trimming took off 4 bases at V and 3 bases at J, with 8 bases between the two ends. The CDR3 spans 13 residues. Here the CDR3 DNA reads TGTGCCAGCAGCCGACTAGGAACAGATACGCAGTATTTT. It encodes CASSRLGTDTQYF.

V usage is TRBV7-8 and J usage is TRBJ1-1; D is unclear. Trimming took off 3 bases at V and 2 bases at J, with 16 bases between the two ends. The CDR3 is 16 amino acids. Germline V gene lookup returns CDR1 SGHVS and CDR2 FQNEAQ. The CDR3 sequence: CASSFEGTTGNTEAFF. The CDR3, as DNA: TGTGCCAGCAGCTTCGAGGGAACTACGGGAAACACTGAAGCTTTCTTT.

On this clone itself: This sample includes further DNA sequences coding for the same CDR3. V usage is TRBV5-1 and J usage is TRBJ2-3, with a tentative D call TRBD2 (6 bases). Trimming took off 4 bases at V and 1 base at J, with 10 bases between the two ends. This CDR3 comprises 14 residues. Germline V gene sequence: CDR1 SGHRS, CDR2 YFSETQ. CDR3 in amino acids: CASSLGTGTDTQYF. Written as DNA, the CDR3 is TGCGCCAGCAGCCTCGGGACTGGCACAGATACGCAGTATTTT.

The chain has TRBV5-8 and TRBJ2-3, with D perhaps TRBD2 (5 bases). The CDR3 runs 15 residues. V was shortened by 4 bases and J by 1 base, with 13 bases between the two germline ends. Germline values: CDR1 SGHTS, CDR2 YDEGEE. The CDR3 DNA reads as TGTGCCAGCAGCCACCCTATCGGGGGCACAGATACGCAGTATTTT. Translated, it gives CASSHPIGGTDTQYF.

This chain links TRBV7-8 with TRBJ2-4, with a possible D match to TRBD2 (7 bases). CDR1 and CDR2 from the germline V gene are SGHVS and FQNEAQ. The CDR3 loop spans 16 amino acids. V was cut by 5 bases and J by 1 base, with 15 bases left in between. CDR3: CASSLWGGLAKNIQYF. The CDR3 DNA follows: TGTGCCAGCAGCCTCTGGGGGGGGCTGGCCAAAAACATTCAGTACTTC.

This chain joins TRBV9 and TRBJ1-2, with 7 bases that match TRBD1. This CDR3 has 18 residues. V lost 2 bases to trimming and J lost 1 base; unmatched junction nucleotides: 14. From germline, CDR1 is SGDLS and CDR2 YYNGEE. The CDR3 nucleotides are TGTGCCAGCAGCGTGGGTCCCGGTTCCGGGACAGTTAACTATGGCTACACCTTC. Translated, it gives CASSVGPGSGTVNYGYTF. The whole variable domain, remainder taken from reference TRBV9 and TRBJ1-2, is DSGVTQTPKHLITATGQRVTLRCSPRSGDLSVYWYQQSLDQGLQFLIQYYNGEERAKGNILERFSAQQFPDLHSELNLSSLELGDSALYFCASSVGPGSGTVNYGYTFGSGTRLTVV.

The chain is built from TRBV2 and TRBJ1-2; D remains ambiguous. The germline V gene has CDR1 SNHLY and CDR2 FYNNEI. This CDR3 comprises 14 residues. V was cut by 6 bases and J by 2 bases, with 13 bases left in between. The chain's CDR3 is CASRGGRTNYGYTF. The CDR3 region has the DNA TGTGCCAGCAGGGGCGGGCGGACGAACTATGGCTACACCTTC.

The genes are TRBV2 and TRBJ1-2; D gene uncertain. Trimming left V 0 bases short and J 4 bases short, with 9 bases between. This CDR3 has 14 residues. The germline V gene encodes CDR1 SNHLY and CDR2 FYNNEI. The CDR3 here is CASSEAGGPYGYTF. The CDR3 coding sequence is TGTGCCAGCAGTGAAGCAGGAGGGCCCTATGGCTACACCTTC.